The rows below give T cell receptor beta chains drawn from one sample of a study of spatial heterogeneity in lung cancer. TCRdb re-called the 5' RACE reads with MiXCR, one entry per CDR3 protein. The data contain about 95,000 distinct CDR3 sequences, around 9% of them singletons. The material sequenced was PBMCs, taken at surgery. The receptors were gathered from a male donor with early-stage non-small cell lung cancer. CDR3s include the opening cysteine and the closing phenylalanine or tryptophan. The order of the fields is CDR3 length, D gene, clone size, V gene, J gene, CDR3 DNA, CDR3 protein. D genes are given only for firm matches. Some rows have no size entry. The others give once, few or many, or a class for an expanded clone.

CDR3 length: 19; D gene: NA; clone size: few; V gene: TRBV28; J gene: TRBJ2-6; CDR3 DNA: TGTGCCAGCAGTTCGGATGTTTACAGAGACCACTCTGGGGCCAACGTCCTGACTTTC; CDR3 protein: CASSSDVYRDHSGANVLTF
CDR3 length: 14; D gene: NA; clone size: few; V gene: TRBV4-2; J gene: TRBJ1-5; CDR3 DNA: TGTGCCAGCAGCCAAGATGAAAGGGGACAGCCCCAGCATTTT; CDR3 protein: CASSQDERGQPQHF
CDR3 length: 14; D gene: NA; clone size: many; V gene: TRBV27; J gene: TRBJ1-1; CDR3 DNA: TGTGCCAGCAGTTTAAAGGGGACCTATACTGAAGCTTTCTTT; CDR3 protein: CASSLKGTYTEAFF
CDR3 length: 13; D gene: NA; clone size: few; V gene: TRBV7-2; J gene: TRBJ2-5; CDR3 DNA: TGTGCCAGCAGCCCCGGGAATCAAGAGACCCAGTACTTC; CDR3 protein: CASSPGNQETQYF
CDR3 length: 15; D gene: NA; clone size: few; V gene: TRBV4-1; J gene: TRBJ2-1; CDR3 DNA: TGCGCCAGCAGCCGGGGGCGGAATTTGAACAATGAGCAGTTCTTC; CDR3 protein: CASSRGRNLNNEQFF
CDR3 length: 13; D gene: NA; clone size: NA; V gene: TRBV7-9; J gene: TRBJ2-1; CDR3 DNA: TGTGCCAGCAGCTTAGCGCGCCACAATGAGCAGTTCTTC; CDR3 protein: CASSLARHNEQFF
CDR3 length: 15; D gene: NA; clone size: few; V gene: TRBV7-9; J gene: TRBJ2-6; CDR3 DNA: TGTGCCAGCAGCTTAGGTCGAACTGGGGCCAACGTCCTGACTTTC; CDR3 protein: CASSLGRTGANVLTF
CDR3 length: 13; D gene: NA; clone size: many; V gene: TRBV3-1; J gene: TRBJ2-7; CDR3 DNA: TGTGCCAGCAGCCAGGGAGGGGGCGCGGAGCAGTACTTC; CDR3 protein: CASSQGGGAEQYF
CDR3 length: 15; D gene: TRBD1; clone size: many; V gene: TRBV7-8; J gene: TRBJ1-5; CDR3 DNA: TGTGCCAGCAGCTGGGACAGGTGGAGCAATCAGCCCCAGCATTTT; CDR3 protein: CASSWDRWSNQPQHF
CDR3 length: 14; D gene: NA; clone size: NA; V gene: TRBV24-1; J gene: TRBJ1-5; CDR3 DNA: TGTGCCACCAGCCTCAGGGTTAGCAATCAGCCCCAGCATTTT; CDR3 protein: CATSLRVSNQPQHF
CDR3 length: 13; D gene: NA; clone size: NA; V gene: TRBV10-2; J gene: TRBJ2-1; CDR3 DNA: TGCGCCTGCTCAAGACTCACCTACAATGAGCAGTTCTTC; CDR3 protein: CACSRLTYNEQFF
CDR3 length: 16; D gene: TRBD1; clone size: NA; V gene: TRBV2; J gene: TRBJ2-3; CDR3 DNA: TGTGCCAGCAGTGAACTGGGACAGGGAGGAACAGATACGCAGTATTTT; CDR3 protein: CASSELGQGGTDTQYF
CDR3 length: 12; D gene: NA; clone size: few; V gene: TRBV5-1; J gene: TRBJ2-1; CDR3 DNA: TGCGCCAGCAGCGGGAGCTACAATGAGCAGTTCTTC; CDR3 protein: CASSGSYNEQFF
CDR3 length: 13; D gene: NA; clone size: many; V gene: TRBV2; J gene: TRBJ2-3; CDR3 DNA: TGTGCCAGCAGTGAAGCAATTCTCTATACGCAGTATTTT; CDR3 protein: CASSEAILYTQYF
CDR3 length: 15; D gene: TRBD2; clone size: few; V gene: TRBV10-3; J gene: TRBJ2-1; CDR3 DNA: TGTGCCATCAGTCCCCTAGCGGGAGGGCCCCATGAGCAGTTCTTC; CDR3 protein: CAISPLAGGPHEQFF
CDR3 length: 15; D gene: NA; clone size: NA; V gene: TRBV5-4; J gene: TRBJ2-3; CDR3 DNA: TGTGCCAGCAGCCCGCCGGGGGGCCGGGGAGATACGCAGTATTTT; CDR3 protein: CASSPPGGRGDTQYF
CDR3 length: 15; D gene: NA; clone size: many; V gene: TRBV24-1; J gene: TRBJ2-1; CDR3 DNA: TGTGCCACCAGTGATGGGACTCTGGGGACCAATGAGCAGTTCTTC; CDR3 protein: CATSDGTLGTNEQFF
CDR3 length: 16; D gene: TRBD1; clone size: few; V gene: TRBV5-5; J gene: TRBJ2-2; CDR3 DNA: TGTGCCAGCAGCTTGGAAGGACAGGTGAACACCGGGGAGCTGTTTTTT; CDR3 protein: CASSLEGQVNTGELFF
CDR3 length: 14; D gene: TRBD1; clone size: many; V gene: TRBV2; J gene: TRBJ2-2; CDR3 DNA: TGTGCCAGCAGAGGACAGGTGAACACCGGGGAGCTGTTTTTT; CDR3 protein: CASRGQVNTGELFF
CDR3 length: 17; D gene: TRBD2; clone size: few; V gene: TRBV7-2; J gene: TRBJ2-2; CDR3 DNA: TGTGCCAGCAGCTTAGGATCGGGGGGGTCCGACACCGGGGAGCTGTTTTTT; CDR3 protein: CASSLGSGGSDTGELFF
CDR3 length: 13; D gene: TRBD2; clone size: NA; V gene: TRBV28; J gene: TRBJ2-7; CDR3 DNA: TGTGCCAGCACTGGGACTACTCCTCGCGAGCAGTACTTC; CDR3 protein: CASTGTTPREQYF
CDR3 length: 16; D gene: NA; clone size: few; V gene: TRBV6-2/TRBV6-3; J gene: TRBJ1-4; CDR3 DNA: TGTGCCAGCAGCCTACCCTCGGAAGGGGAGAAGGAAAAACTGTTTTTT; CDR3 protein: CASSLPSEGEKEKLFF
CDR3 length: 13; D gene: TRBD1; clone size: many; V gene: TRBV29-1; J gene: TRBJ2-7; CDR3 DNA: TGCAGCGTTGCGGGACAGCCCCTTGGGGAGCAGTACTTC; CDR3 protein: CSVAGQPLGEQYF
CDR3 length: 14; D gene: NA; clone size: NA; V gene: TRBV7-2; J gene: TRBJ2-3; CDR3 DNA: TGTGCCAGCACCCACAGGCGGCGGGCAGATACGCAGTATTTT; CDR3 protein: CASTHRRRADTQYF
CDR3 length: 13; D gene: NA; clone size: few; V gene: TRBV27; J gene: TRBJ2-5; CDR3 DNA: TGTGCCAGCAGTTCACTGGGGGTAGAGACCCAGTACTTC; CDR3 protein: CASSSLGVETQYF
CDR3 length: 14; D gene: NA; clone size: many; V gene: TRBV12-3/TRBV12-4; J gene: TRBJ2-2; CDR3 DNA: TGTGCCAGCAGTTTAAGTTCAGGGTCCGGGGAGCTGTTTTTT; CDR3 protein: CASSLSSGSGELFF
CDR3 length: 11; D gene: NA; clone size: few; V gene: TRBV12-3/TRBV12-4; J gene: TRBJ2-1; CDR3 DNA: TGTGCCAGCAGTTTAAAAAATGAGCAGTTCTTC; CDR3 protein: CASSLKNEQFF
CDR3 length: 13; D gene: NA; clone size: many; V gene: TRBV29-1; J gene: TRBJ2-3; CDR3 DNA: TGCAGCGTTGAAAGACTAGTAGGAGATACGCAGTATTTT; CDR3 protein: CSVERLVGDTQYF
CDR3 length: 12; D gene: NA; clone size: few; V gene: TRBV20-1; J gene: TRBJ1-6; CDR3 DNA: TGCCTTGCCCGGCAGGGAGAATCACCCCTCCACTTT; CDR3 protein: CLARQGESPLHF
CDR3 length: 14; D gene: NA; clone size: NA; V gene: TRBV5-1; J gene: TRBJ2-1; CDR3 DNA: TGCGCCAGCAGCGACCCGAAGGGAAACAATGAGCAGTTCTTC; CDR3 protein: CASSDPKGNNEQFF
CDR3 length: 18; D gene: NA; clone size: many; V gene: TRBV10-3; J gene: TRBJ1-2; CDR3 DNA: TGTGCCATCAGTTTCCCCCGACAGGACAACCACCTAGGCGGTGGCTACACCTTC; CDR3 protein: CAISFPRQDNHLGGGYTF
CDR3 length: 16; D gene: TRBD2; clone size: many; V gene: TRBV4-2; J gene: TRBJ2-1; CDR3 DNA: TGTGCCAGCAGCCAAGAGCTTAGCGGGACCTACAATGAGCAGTTCTTC; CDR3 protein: CASSQELSGTYNEQFF
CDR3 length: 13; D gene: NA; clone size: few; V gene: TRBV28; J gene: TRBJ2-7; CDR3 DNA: TGTGCCAGCAGTTTAGGGCAAACCTACGAGCAGTACTTC; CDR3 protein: CASSLGQTYEQYF
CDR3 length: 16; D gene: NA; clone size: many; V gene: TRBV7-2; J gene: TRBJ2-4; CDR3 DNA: TGTGCCAGCAGCCCCCAGGGGCGAGCCACCAAAAACATTCAGTACTTC; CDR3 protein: CASSPQGRATKNIQYF
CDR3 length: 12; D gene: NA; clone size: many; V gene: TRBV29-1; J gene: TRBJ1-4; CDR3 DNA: TGCAGCGCTACAGGGTACAGGGAAAAACTGTTTTTT; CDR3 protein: CSATGYREKLFF
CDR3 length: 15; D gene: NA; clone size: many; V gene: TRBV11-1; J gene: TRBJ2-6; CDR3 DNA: TGTGCCAGCAGCTCACGACAGGCTGGGGCCAACGTCCTGACTTTC; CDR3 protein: CASSSRQAGANVLTF
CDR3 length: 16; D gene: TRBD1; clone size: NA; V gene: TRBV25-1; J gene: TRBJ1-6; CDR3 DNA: TGTGCCAGCAGTGAGAAGACAGGGAATAAGAATTCACCCCTCCACTTT; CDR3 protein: CASSEKTGNKNSPLHF
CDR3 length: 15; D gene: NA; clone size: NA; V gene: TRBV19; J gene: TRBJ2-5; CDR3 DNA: TGTGCCAGTACCCGAACGACAGGTTCCCAAGAGACCCAGTACTTC; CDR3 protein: CASTRTTGSQETQYF
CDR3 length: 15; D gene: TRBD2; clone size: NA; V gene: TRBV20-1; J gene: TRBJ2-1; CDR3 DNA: TGCAGTGCTAGAACAGCGGGGGGGCCCGACAATGAGCAGTTCTTC; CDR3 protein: CSARTAGGPDNEQFF
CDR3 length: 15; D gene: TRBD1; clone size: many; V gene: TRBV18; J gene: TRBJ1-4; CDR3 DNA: TGTGCCAGCTCACCTCCCGGACAGGGGGGTGAAAAACTGTTTTTT; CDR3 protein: CASSPPGQGGEKLFF